This T cell receptor (beta chain) was obtained from a study of OX40 agonist ivuxolimab in advanced cancers. Study-level information: Ivuxolimab is an agonistic anti-OX40 (CD134) antibody, and patients were treated with it. People in dose escalation had one of these cancers: hepatocellular carcinoma, melanoma, renal cell or head and neck cancer.

Findings and caveats of the study: Average numbers of expanded clones were greater in CD8+ T cells than in CD4+.

CDR3 size: 14 residues. The germline V gene has CDR1 MDHEN and CDR2 SYDVKM. The V segment lost 2 bases and the J segment 8 bases; nucleotides outside the gene matches: 4. Regarding this clone: Its antigen is undetermined.

Sequencing used immunoSEQ multiplex PCR; TCRdb keeps in-frame clones, though not all of them. The repertoire consists of around 94,000 clones, with under 85% occurring once and the leading ten covering 3% to 4%. The receptor was derived from an adult with an advanced solid tumor such as melanoma, head and neck, liver or kidney cancer. V and J are TRBV28 and TRBJ2-1; 9 nucleotides line up with TRBD2. The specimen was CD4+ or CD8+ T cells sorted from blood, collected in a trial of the OX40 agonist ivuxolimab. For the CDR3, the DNA is TGTGCCAGCAGTTTAAAGCGGGAGGTCGATGAGCAGTTCTTC. Its protein product is CASSLKREVDEQFF.